This TCR beta chain stems from a study of identifying expanded T cells in peripheral blood. General study results and limits: Approximately 1.1 clones differed between technical replicates, versus around 16 and 19 over time.

This clone was seen a few times. Antigen specificity is unknown. The method was immunoSEQ multiplex PCR; TCRdb's version includes in-frame clones alone and lacks a portion of them. The sample shows tens of thousands of clones, about nine tenths of them seen only once. This CDR3 has 14 amino acids. With 3 bases removed from V and 3 bases from J, the gap between germline ends came to 10 bases. CDR1 is SGDLS, CDR2 YYNGEE, per germline. Healthy donors had no documented immune events, such as infections, while sampled. The chain is built from TRBV9 and TRBJ1-5, with D hard to call. This clonotype was obtained from a person aged 18 to 70 in good health. Sequenced input: blood. The CDR3 is CASSDRTFNQPQHF. The CDR3 DNA reads TGTGCCAGCAGCGATCGGACCTTCAATCAGCCCCAGCATTTT.